This TCR beta chain came from a study of T-cell reconstitution after alpha-beta-depleted transplantation in children. Study-wide findings and caveats: Expanded clones from the graft, numbering several hundred, reportedly supplied alpha-beta T cells about two months after transplant. T cells produced anew were the main source of T-cell counts and diversity one year after transplant. Several patients had high TCRbeta diversity at day 60; it came from surviving recipient T cells and thymic progenitors.

Preparation of the TCRbeta library used unique molecular identifiers. TCRdb called the PCR reads again in MiXCR, with one record for every CDR3 protein. Here the sample spans roughly 670,000 distinct CDR3 sequences, around 12% being singletons. A word on this clonotype: Its antigen is unknown.

This specimen was PBMCs, taken before TCRalphabeta/CD19-depleted stem cell transplant. The clonotype originates from a girl aged 2 to 9 with congenital amegakaryocytic thrombocytopenia, due to receive a stem cell transplant.

CDR3 residues: CASSILDQETQYF. The DNA for the CDR3 is TGTGCCAGCAGCATACTAGATCAAGAGACCCAGTACTTC. This chain joins TRBV21-1 and TRBJ2-5; the D call of TRBD2 is as the table states it, not checked on the DNA. TRBV21-1 is deemed a pseudogene. The CDR3 consists of 13 residues.